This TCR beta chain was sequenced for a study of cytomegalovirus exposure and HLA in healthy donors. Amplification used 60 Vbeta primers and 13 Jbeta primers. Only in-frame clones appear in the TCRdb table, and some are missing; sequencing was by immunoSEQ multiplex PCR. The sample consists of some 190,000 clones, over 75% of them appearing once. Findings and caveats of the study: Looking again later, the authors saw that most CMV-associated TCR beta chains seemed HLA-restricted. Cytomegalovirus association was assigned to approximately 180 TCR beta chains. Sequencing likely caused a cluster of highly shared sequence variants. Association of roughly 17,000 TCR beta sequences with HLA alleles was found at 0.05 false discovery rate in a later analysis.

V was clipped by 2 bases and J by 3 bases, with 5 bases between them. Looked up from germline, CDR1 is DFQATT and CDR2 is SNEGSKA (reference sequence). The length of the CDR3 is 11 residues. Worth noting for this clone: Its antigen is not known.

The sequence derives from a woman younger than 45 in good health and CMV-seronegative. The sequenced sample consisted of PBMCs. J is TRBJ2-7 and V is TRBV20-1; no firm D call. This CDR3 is CSARFIYEQYF. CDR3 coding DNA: TGCAGTGCTAGATTCATCTACGAGCAGTACTTC.